A single sample is the source of the 11 T cell receptor beta chains below, sequenced in a study of T-cell reconstitution after alpha-beta-depleted transplantation in children. A library of TCRbeta sequences, prepared with unique molecular identifiers, was generated. TCRdb analysed the PCR reads with MiXCR anew, one entry per CDR3 protein. The repertoire holds 200,000 to 300,000 distinct CDR3 sequences, roughly 25% seen once, with under 5.5% in the top ten. Sequenced here: PBMCs, mostly from graft donor cells, sampled 360 days after TCRalphabeta/CD19-depleted stem cell transplant. The receptors originated from a female patient aged 2 to 10 who had a stem cell transplant for congenital amegakaryocytic thrombocytopenia, so the T cells may come from the graft donor.

This clonotype was seen at least ten times. This chain connects TRBV4-1 to TRBJ2-7; 8 nucleotides agree with TRBD2. V lost 3 bases and J lost 6; bases outside the gene matches: 10. Germline V CDR1 and CDR2: MGHRA, YSYEKL. CDR3 length: 15 amino acids. CDR3 bases: TGCGCCAGCAGCCAGACCGGGACTAGAGGGGCCGAGCAGTACTTC. It yields the protein CASSQTGTRGAEQYF.

In its sample, this clonotype was seen a few times. V gene TRBV5-1 combines with J gene TRBJ1-2, with 8 bases matching TRBD1. Germline values: CDR1 SGHRS, CDR2 YFSETQ. The CDR3 sequence is 14 residues long. Trimming cost V 4 bases and J 8 bases; bases outside gene matches: 10. The CDR3 region is CASSPDRVSSGYTF. The CDR3 DNA is TGCGCCAGCAGCCCGGACAGGGTATCAAGCGGCTACACCTTC.

This chain connects TRBV16 to TRBJ2-1; 9 bases agree with TRBD1. Germline V CDR1 and CDR2: KGHSY, FQNENV. V shed 2 bases, J shed 1 base, and the junction held 0 bases outside the gene matches. The CDR3 sequence is 15 residues long. The CDR3 loop is CASSQGTGSYNEQFF. The CDR3 DNA reads TGTGCCAGCAGCCAAGGGACAGGGTCCTACAATGAGCAGTTCTTC.

The J gene is TRBJ2-1, the V gene TRBV6-2 or TRBV6-3; D gene ambiguous. Germline CDR1 is MNHEY and CDR2 is SVGEGT. This CDR3 has 12 residues. Trimming took off 6 bases at V and 9 bases at J, with 12 bases between the two ends. DNA for the CDR3: TGTGCCAGCAGCTTAGACAAGGCTGAGCAGTTCTTC. Translated: CASSLDKAEQFF.

This clonotype has a count of ten or more. This chain's CDR3 is CASSLWDQPQHF. DNA for the CDR3: TGTGCCAGCAGTTTATGGGATCAGCCCCAGCATTTT. The V gene is TRBV12-3 or TRBV12-4, the J gene TRBJ1-5; D gene ambiguous. The V gene lost 2 bases and the J gene lost 5 bases, with 4 bases spanning the gap. The CDR3 is 12 amino acids.

The chain employs TRBV28 and TRBJ2-1, with 10 bases identical to TRBD2. Germline V gives CDR1 MDHEN, CDR2 SYDVKM. CDR3 length equals 14 residues. V was pared by 6 bases and J by 8 bases, with 7 bases of the junction left unmatched. In nucleotides, the CDR3 is TGTGCCAGCAGGCAACTAGCGGGAAGGGATGAGCAGTTCTTC. Translated: CASRQLAGRDEQFF.

This clonotype was seen only a few times. The V gene is TRBV29-1, the J gene TRBJ2-2; D gene ambiguous. Trimming took off 4 bases at V and 3 bases at J, with 9 bases between the two ends. Germline V gives CDR1 SQVTM, CDR2 ANQGSEA. This CDR3 has 13 amino acids. The CDR3 protein is CSVGLSYTGELFF. In DNA, the CDR3 is TGCAGCGTTGGTTTAAGTTACACCGGGGAGCTGTTTTTT.

This clonotype was seen more than once but under ten times. The V and J genes are TRBV6-2 or TRBV6-3 and TRBJ2-7; 10 bases agree with TRBD2. The CDR3 extends over 16 amino acids. The trim removed 2 bases at V and 6 bases at J, leaving 10 bases unmatched. Germline V gene data show CDR1 as MNHEY and CDR2 as SVGEGT. Here the CDR3 DNA reads TGTGCCAGCAGTTACATCCGCGGTAGCGGGAGGTCCGAGCAGTACTTC. Translation gives CASSYIRGSGRSEQYF.

The chain recombines TRBV4-3 with TRBJ2-7; D might be TRBD2 (5 bases). The CDR3 covers 15 residues. The germline CDR1 and CDR2 sequences are LGHNA and YSLEER. V was pared by 0 bases and J by 6 bases, with 15 bases between. The DNA for the CDR3 is TGCGCCAGCAGCCAAGAGATTGGGAGACCGAGCGAGCAGTACTTC. Its protein is CASSQEIGRPSEQYF.

A few counts support this clonotype. The chain joins TRBV5-1 to TRBJ1-1; no clear D gene. The germline gives CDR1 SGHRS, CDR2 YFSETQ. With 4 bases removed from V and 5 bases from J, the gap between germline ends came to 15 bases. The CDR3 consists of 14 residues. In DNA, the CDR3 is TGCGCCAGCAGCACAGATATACAGAGGACTGAAGCTTTCTTT. It codes for CASSTDIQRTEAFF. The full variable domain, in which reference TRBV5-1 and TRBJ1-1 provide the parts outside the CDR3, is KAGVTQTPRYLIKTRGQQVTLSCSPISGHRSVSWYQQTPGQGLQFLFEYFSETQRNKGNFPGRFSGRQFSNSRSEMNVSTLELGDSALYLCASSTDIQRTEAFFGQGTRLTVV.

J is TRBJ2-1 and V is TRBV12-3 or TRBV12-4; D possibly corresponds to TRBD2 (6 bases). V was cut by 8 bases and J by 10 bases, with 15 bases left in between. The CDR3 is made up of 12 amino acids. The CDR3 reads CASSTSDYEQFF. The CDR3 DNA is TGTGCCAGCTCAACATCGGACTACGAGCAGTTCTTC.